Following are 30 T cell receptor beta chains from one sample sequenced in a study of blood T cells in healthy people across ages. The second PCR ran about 6 to 11 cycles with a sample-barcoded 5' primer and J-beta primers. TCRdb recomputed calls from the 5' RACE reads with MiXCR, one row per CDR3 protein. The sample lists about 1.4 million distinct CDR3 sequences; around 55% were seen once. Material: blood. These receptors were taken from a man aged 18 to 30 in good health.

In DNA, the CDR3 is TGCGCCAGCACCCCTTTTGGTCTGGGAGAGACCCAGTACTTC. Its translation: CASTPFGLGETQYF. The chain uses TRBV5-1 and TRBJ2-5; no firm D call. V lost 6 bases and J lost 4, with 16 bases in between. Germline V gene data show CDR1 as SGHRS and CDR2 as YFSETQ. The length of the CDR3 is 14 residues.

V usage is TRBV12-3 or TRBV12-4 and J usage is TRBJ2-1; TRBD1 aligns across 10 bases. The ends lost 6 bases at V and 8 bases at J; junction bases unmatched: 10. The CDR3 covers 15 residues. The CDR3, as DNA: TGTGCCAGCAGCTACCCCGGGACAGGGGTCGATGAGCAGTTCTTC. It is translated as CASSYPGTGVDEQFF.

For this clonotype: The junction and the germline gene differ at one end; a read error may be behind it. The chain joins TRBV29-1 to TRBJ2-2; no reliable D call. From germline, CDR1 is SQVTM and CDR2 ANQGSEA. The CDR3 length is 10 residues. In DNA, the CDR3 is TGCAGCGTTGGGACCGAGGAGCTGTTTTTT. Its protein product is CSVGTEELFF.

The V and J genes are TRBV29-1 and TRBJ2-7, with 11 bases matching TRBD2. Per the germline V gene, CDR1 is SQVTM and CDR2 is ANQGSEA. The CDR3 consists of 16 residues. The V gene end was trimmed by 6 bases and the J gene end by 0 bases; junction bases not matched to a gene: 10. This CDR3 reads CSVNGALAGGSYEQYF. The CDR3 coding sequence is TGCAGCGTCAATGGGGCGCTAGCGGGAGGCTCCTACGAGCAGTACTTC.

This clonotype has just a few counts. The chain recombines TRBV7-4 with TRBJ1-2; TRBD1 might be the D (6 bases). The CDR3 has 13 residues. The V and J ends lost 5 bases and 5 bases respectively, with 12 bases between them. CDR1 and CDR2 from the germline V gene are SGHVT and SQSDAQ. The CDR3 sequence: CASSLPRGYGYTF. CDR3 in DNA: TGTGCCAGCAGCCTCCCTAGGGGGTATGGCTACACCTTC.

This clonotype was seen only a few times. The chain carries TRBV29-1 and TRBJ2-7; D may be TRBD1 or TRBD2 (5 bases each). Per the germline V gene, CDR1 is SQVTM and CDR2 is ANQGSEA. This CDR3 is built from 12 residues. The ends were cut back, 5 bases at V and 10 bases at J, with 18 bases in the middle. The CDR3 is CSVYGPGAVQYF. As DNA, the CDR3 is TGCAGCGTTTATGGGCCCGGGGCAGTTCAGTACTTC.

This chain connects TRBV15 to TRBJ2-1; D call uncertain. With 8 bases removed from V and 6 bases from J, the gap between germline ends came to 11 bases. This CDR3 is 12 amino acids long. Germline V gene lookup returns CDR1 LNHNV and CDR2 YYDKDF (reference sequence). The CDR3 DNA follows: TGTGCCACCGCTGGTATTGGCAATGAGCAGTTCTTC. The encoded protein is CATAGIGNEQFF.

The chain joins TRBV5-1 to TRBJ2-4, with D tentatively TRBD2 (5 bases). Trimming stripped 0 bases from V and 6 bases from J, with 10 bases between. This CDR3 spans 14 amino acids. Germline CDR1 is SGHRS and CDR2 is YFSETQ. CDR3 sequence reads: CASSLESAGNIQYF. The CDR3, as DNA: TGCGCCAGCAGCTTGGAAAGTGCGGGAAACATTCAGTACTTC. The full variable domain, rest sourced from reference TRBV5-1 and TRBJ2-4, is KAGVTQTPRYLIKTRGQQVTLSCSPISGHRSVSWYQQTPGQGLQFLFEYFSETQRNKGNFPGRFSGRQFSNSRSEMNVSTLELGDSALYLCASSLESAGNIQYFGAGTRLSVL.

The chain is built from TRBV29-1 and TRBJ1-2; 7 nucleotides agree with TRBD1. V trimming: 4 bases; J trimming: 5 bases; junction bases outside the gene matches: 7. CDR3 length: 13 amino acids. CDR1 and CDR2 from the germline V gene are SQVTM and ANQGSEA. The CDR3 region is CSVVGEGAYGYTF. The CDR3 coding sequence is TGCAGCGTTGTCGGGGAGGGGGCATATGGCTACACCTTC.

This chain uses TRBV4-2 with TRBJ2-7; possibly TRBD1 for D (6 bases). Germline CDR1 reads LGHNA; CDR2 reads YNFKEQ. V lost 0 bases to trimming and J lost 2 bases, with 14 bases between them. The CDR3 contains 16 residues. DNA for the CDR3: TGTGCCAGCAGCCAAGAGGCCGGGACACCGACCTACGAGCAGTACTTC. Amino acids: CASSQEAGTPTYEQYF.

In regard to this clonotype: Relative to the germline gene, one junction end is altered; a read error may explain this. The V and J genes are TRBV7-2 and TRBJ1-2; tentative D call: TRBD1 (6 bases). Germline CDR1 and CDR2: SGHTA and FQGNSA. The CDR3 is 13 residues long. CDR3 protein: CASRLGGMEGYTF. The CDR3 DNA follows: TGTGCCAGCAGATTAGGGGGGATGGAAGGCTACACCTTC.

This clonotype came up a few times. The CDR3 spells CSARANEQFF. DNA of the CDR3: TGCAGTGCTAGAGCCAATGAGCAGTTCTTC. The gene calls are TRBV20-1 and TRBJ2-1; D is uncertain. Germline values: CDR1 DFQATT, CDR2 SNEGSKA (reference sequence). This CDR3 region has 10 residues. V lost 1 base, J lost 6 bases, and 1 base lay in between.

The rearrangement links TRBV20-1 to TRBJ1-1; D unresolved. Germline V gene lookup returns CDR1 DFQATT and CDR2 SNEGSKA (reference sequence). This CDR3 is 14 amino acids long. Trimming took 0 bases from V and 7 from J, leaving 15 bases between them. DNA of the CDR3: TGCAGTGCTAGAGATTCCGGACTCGCAGATGAAGCTTTCTTT. Amino acid sequence: CSARDSGLADEAFF.

This clonotype was found a few times. The chain links TRBV12-3 or TRBV12-4 to TRBJ2-3, with D hard to call. The CDR3 totals 17 residues. V shed 1 base and J shed 3 bases, with 17 bases lying between them. The DNA of the CDR3 is TGTGCCAGCAGTTTAGTACCCGGGCAAAGTAAGACAGATACGCAGTATTTT. Protein product: CASSLVPGQSKTDTQYF.

The rearrangement uses TRBV11-2 and TRBJ1-1, with TRBD1 matching over 9 bases. CDR1 SGHAT and CDR2 FQNNGV come from the germline V gene. The CDR3 is 16 residues long. The V and J ends lost 4 bases and 0 bases, in that order; junction bases with no gene match: 6. The CDR3 DNA follows: TGTGCCAGCAGCTACAGACAGGGGGTGATGAACACTGAAGCTTTCTTT. Translation gives CASSYRQGVMNTEAFF.

This clonotype was seen only a few times. This rearrangement joins TRBV4-1 to TRBJ2-1; 12 nucleotides agree with TRBD2. With 4 bases clipped from V and 9 bases from J, the junction kept 4 bases outside the gene matches. The CDR3 has 14 amino acids. CDR1 and CDR2 from the germline V gene are MGHRA and YSYEKL. Here the CDR3 reads CASSLGLAGLEQFF. Here the CDR3 DNA reads TGCGCCAGCAGCCTAGGACTAGCGGGACTTGAGCAGTTCTTC.

The chain couples TRBV29-1 to TRBJ2-3, with 8 bases that match TRBD1. J gave up 5 bases and V 6 bases, and 10 bases lay outside the gene matches. CDR1 and CDR2 (germline): SQVTM, ANQGSEA. CDR3 size: 14 residues. The chain's CDR3 is CSVDRTGLGDTQYF. DNA of the CDR3: TGCAGCGTGGATCGGACAGGGCTAGGAGATACGCAGTATTTT.

V usage is TRBV28 and J usage is TRBJ2-5; perhaps D is TRBD1 or TRBD2 (5 bases each). The germline V gene encodes CDR1 MDHEN and CDR2 SYDVKM. V lost 4 bases and J lost 0, with 21 bases in between. This CDR3 is built from 18 residues. The CDR3: CASSSFVRDGEYQETQYF. The CDR3 nucleotides are TGTGCCAGCAGTTCCTTTGTCCGGGACGGAGAGTACCAAGAGACCCAGTACTTC. The variable domain in full, with the rest retrieved from reference TRBV28 and TRBJ2-5, is DVKVTQSSRYLVKRTGEKVFLECVQDMDHENMFWYRQDPGLGLRLIYFSYDVKMKEKGDIPEGYSVSREKKERFSLILESASTNQTSMYLCASSSFVRDGEYQETQYFGPGTRLLVL.

V gene TRBV7-2 combines with J gene TRBJ2-4, with 13 bases matching TRBD2. The J segment lost 13 bases and the V segment lost 5 bases, leaving 17 bases of the junction unmatched. This CDR3 is 17 amino acids long. Germline V CDR1 and CDR2: SGHTA, FQGNSA. CDR3 region: CASSLYTSGRAVLEQYF. The CDR3 nucleotides read TGTGCCAGCAGCCTGTACACTAGCGGGAGGGCCGTGTTAGAGCAGTACTTC.

The chain has TRBV11-2 and TRBJ2-1; TRBD2 is a possible D gene (5 bases). This CDR3 contains 12 residues. Germline loops: CDR1 SGHAT, CDR2 FQNNGV. The V gene lost 6 bases and the J gene lost 8 bases, with 11 bases spanning the gap. The CDR3 reads CASRRVNDEQFF. The CDR3 DNA follows: TGTGCCAGCAGGAGGGTGAACGATGAGCAGTTCTTC. Variable domain in full (rest from reference TRBV11-2 and TRBJ2-1): EAGVAQSPRYKIIEKRQSVAFWCNPISGHATLYWYQQILGQGPKLLIQFQNNGVVDDSQLPKDRFSAERLKGVDSTLKIQPAKLEDSAVYLCASRRVNDEQFFGPGTRLTVL.

This clonotype was observed a few times. This chain joins TRBV20-1 and TRBJ2-5; 10 nucleotides align to TRBD2. Germline V gives CDR1 DFQATT, CDR2 SNEGSKA (reference sequence). The CDR3 covers 17 residues. Trimming at V came to 0 bases and at J to 7 bases, leaving 14 bases not matched to a gene. CDR3 sequence (DNA): TGCAGTGCTAGAGACCCCCGGCTAGCGGGGGTTTCGGGGACCCAGTACTTC. This sequence encodes CSARDPRLAGVSGTQYF.

The V call is TRBV10-3, the J call TRBJ2-7, with TRBD1 matching over 10 bases. The CDR3 runs to 14 residues. The V gene's germline CDR1 is ENHRY and CDR2 SYGVKD. Germline trimming cut 7 bases from V and 5 bases from J; bases unmatched to any gene: 8. The CDR3 here is CAITRDRGIDEQYF. CDR3 DNA: TGTGCCATCACTCGGGACAGGGGTATCGACGAGCAGTACTTC.

This chain links TRBV27 with TRBJ1-1; tentative D call: TRBD1 (6 bases). V lost 5 bases to trimming and J lost 1 base, with 11 bases between them. The germline V gene has CDR1 MNHEY and CDR2 SMNVEV (reference sequence). The CDR3 length is 14 residues. For the CDR3, the DNA is TGTGCCAGCAGTGTGGGGGGCCGGAACACTGAAGCTTTCTTT. Translation gives CASSVGGRNTEAFF.

V is TRBV7-9 and J is TRBJ2-7, with 7 bases that match TRBD2. Germline V gene lookup returns CDR1 SEHNR and CDR2 FQNEAQ (reference sequence). The CDR3 runs 14 residues. The ends lost 5 bases at V and 2 bases at J; junction bases unmatched: 6. The CDR3 here is CASSPRLATYEQYF. The CDR3 DNA is TGTGCCAGCAGCCCCAGACTAGCTACCTACGAGCAGTACTTC.

V usage is TRBV13 and J usage is TRBJ2-1; 7 bases align to TRBD2. The CDR3 is made up of 15 amino acids. Germline assignment: CDR1 PRHDT and CDR2 FYEKMQ (reference sequence). J was trimmed by 5 bases and V by 1 base; bases with no gene match: 5. The CDR3 loop reads CASSLEASGNNEQFF. Written as DNA, the CDR3 is TGTGCCAGCAGCTTAGAGGCTAGCGGAAACAATGAGCAGTTCTTC.

This chain connects TRBV12-3 or TRBV12-4 to TRBJ2-7, with TRBD2 as a possible D gene (6 bases). The CDR3 sequence is 14 residues long. Trimming removed 5 bases at V and 5 bases at J, with 16 bases between. The CDR3 sequence is CASSRSGEWDEQYF. For the CDR3, the DNA is TGTGCCAGCAGTCGTTCGGGAGAGTGGGACGAGCAGTACTTC.

The rearrangement uses TRBV18 and TRBJ1-6; no reliable D call. The CDR3 runs 13 residues. V was trimmed by 8 bases and J by 8 bases, leaving 13 bases between them. Germline CDR1 and CDR2: KGHSH and LQKENI. This CDR3 reads CASDRGRDSPLHF. CDR3 nucleotide sequence: TGTGCCAGCGATCGGGGTCGTGATTCACCCCTCCACTTT.

This clonotype was observed once. The CDR3 bases are TGCGCCAGCAGCCAAGAAGGCGGGGTCGGGGAGACCCAGTACTTC. The encoded protein is CASSQEGGVGETQYF. V gene TRBV4-3 combines with J gene TRBJ2-4; weak D call: TRBD2 (6 bases). The tail of the sequence fits TRBJ2-5 better, so the J call may be wrong. Looked up from germline, CDR1 is LGHNA and CDR2 is YSLEER. The CDR3 runs to 15 residues.

V gene TRBV11-2 combines with J gene TRBJ1-2; the match to TRBD1 covers 7 bases. The CDR3 consists of 15 residues. After removal of 1 base from V and 8 bases from J, the junction contained 10 bases not matched to a gene. Per germline, CDR1 SGHAT and CDR2 FQNNGV. The CDR3 reads CASSLVGGAGRGYTF. The CDR3 bases are TGTGCCAGCAGCTTAGTAGGGGGCGCGGGAAGGGGCTACACCTTC.

In this sample, this clonotype turned up a few times. The gene calls are TRBV4-1 and TRBJ2-1; TRBD2 agrees at 7 bases. This CDR3 contains 15 residues. V was clipped by 5 bases and J by 6 bases; unmatched bases: 10. The germline V gene encodes CDR1 MGHRA and CDR2 YSYEKL. CDR3 sequence reads: CASSSNRAGVNEQFF. In DNA, the CDR3 is TGCGCCAGCAGCTCCAATAGGGCGGGGGTCAATGAGCAGTTCTTC.